In this sample, the clone carrying this T cell receptor (beta chain) turned up once. The data were obtained in a study of control samples from healthy donors and cancer patients. CDR3 length: 13 residues. The V gene's germline CDR1 is SGHVS and CDR2 FQNEAQ. V shed 8 bases and J shed 5 bases, with 13 bases lying between them. Clones were sequenced by immunoSEQ multiplex PCR, and TCRdb holds only the in-frame ones, with some missing. The sample consists of approximately 110,000 clones, 83% of them appearing once. The receptor was derived from a woman between 45 and 65 years old in good health. The V gene is TRBV7-8, the J gene TRBJ1-5; D is unresolved. The sample was blood. CDR3 region: CASGPAGDQPQHF. The DNA for the CDR3 is TGTGCCAGCGGTCCGGCGGGTGATCAGCCCCAGCATTTT.